The 24 T cell receptor beta chains reported below all come from one sample, sequenced in a study of regulatory T cells in long-lasting Graves disease. Time point meaning: newly diagnosed GD, antithyroid drugs for less than 3 months. The authors made the TCR library using RNA they extracted from PBMCs. Investigators prepared the TCR beta libraries by applying iRepertoire HTBI primers and Arm-PCR of CDR3 regions. TCRdb reprocessed the multiplex PCR reads via MiXCR and lists one record per CDR3 protein. Of 400,000 to 550,000 distinct CDR3 sequences in the sample, 15% are singletons; the top ten hold approximately 16%. These records were also assigned to another study, of T cells in Graves' hyperthyroidism and ophthalmopathy.

Specimen: peripheral blood mononuclear cells (PBMCs), collected at new diagnosis, from a patient treated with antithyroid drugs. These receptors were obtained from a woman in her 30s with Graves disease.

This clonotype appeared many times. V gene TRBV29-1 combines with J gene TRBJ2-1; 9 bases are a match to TRBD1. Germline V gives CDR1 SQVTM, CDR2 ANQGSEA. This CDR3 is 13 amino acids long. V was clipped by 6 bases and J by 8 bases; unmatched bases: 8. Written as DNA, the CDR3 is TGCAGCGTACAGGGGGCGGAATATTATGAGCAGTTCTTC. Protein sequence: CSVQGAEYYEQFF.

This clonotype has a count of ten or more. The chain recombines TRBV24-1 with TRBJ1-1; TRBD1 aligns across 7 bases. The CDR3 consists of 16 residues. Germline V gives CDR1 KGHDR, CDR2 SFDVKD. V lost 1 base and J lost 4; bases outside the gene matches: 8. In DNA, the CDR3 is TGTGCCACCAGTGATTTACGTAACCAGGGGGGCACTGAAGCTTTCTTT. Translated: CATSDLRNQGGTEAFF.

V gene TRBV20-1 combines with J gene TRBJ2-3; 8 bases line up with TRBD2. Germline V gene lookup returns CDR1 DFQATT and CDR2 SNEGSKA (reference sequence). This CDR3 contains 12 residues. Written as DNA, the CDR3 is TGCAGCGCACGGGAGGGCCTAGATACGCAGTATTTT. Translating gives CSAREGLDTQYF.

This clonotype has at least ten counts. The chain uses TRBV11-3 and TRBJ2-7; 8 nucleotides match TRBD2. The V segment lost 8 bases and the J segment 7 bases; nucleotides outside the gene matches: 16. Germline CDR1 SGHNT, CDR2 YENEEA. This CDR3 has 15 amino acids. CDR3 nucleotide sequence: TGTGCCAGCTCCCCTAGGGCGGGAGGCGGTTTGGAGCAGTACTTC. Translation gives CASSPRAGGGLEQYF.

This clonotype was counted at least ten times. The chain carries TRBV5-1 and TRBJ2-7; TRBD1 aligns across 10 bases. The CDR3 runs 15 residues. After removal of 4 bases from V and 9 bases from J, the junction contained 13 bases not matched to a gene. Per the germline V gene, CDR1 is SGHRS and CDR2 is YFSETQ. The CDR3 bases are TGCGCCAGCAGCCCCACCGGGACAGGGGCTTGGGGGCAGTACTTC. Amino acids: CASSPTGTGAWGQYF.

This clonotype was seen at least ten times. The J gene is TRBJ1-4, the V gene TRBV30, with 7 nucleotides matching TRBD1. Losses at the gene ends were 2 bases for V and 10 bases for J; bases not matched to a gene: 10. CDR1 is GTSNPN, CDR2 SVGIG, per germline (reference sequence). This CDR3 region has 14 residues. CDR3 residues: CAWSRDRDSRKLFF. CDR3 in DNA: TGTGCCTGGAGTCGAGACCGGGACAGTCGAAAACTGTTTTTT. Combining the CDR3 with reference TRBV30 and TRBJ1-4 gives the whole variable domain SQTIHQWPATLVQPVGSPLSLECTVEGTSNPNLYWYRQAAGRGLQLLFYSVGIGQISSEVPQNLSASRPQDRQFILSSKKLLLSDSGFYLCAWSRDRDSRKLFFGSGTQLSVL.

This clonotype was counted many times. The chain recombines TRBV6-1 with TRBJ1-5, with D perhaps TRBD1 (5 bases). CDR3 size: 14 residues. Germline V CDR1 and CDR2: MNHNS, SASEGT. The germline V and J ends were trimmed by 3 bases and 1 base, with 7 bases remaining between them. The CDR3 loop is CASSETASNQPQHF. CDR3 bases: TGTGCCAGCAGTGAGACAGCCAGCAATCAGCCCCAGCATTTT.

This clonotype was counted many times. The V gene is TRBV20-1, the J gene TRBJ2-7; a possible D gene is TRBD1 (6 bases). V lost 0 bases and J lost 2, with 20 bases in between. The CDR3 consists of 17 residues. Germline CDR1 reads DFQATT; CDR2 reads SNEGSKA (reference sequence). The CDR3 loop is CSAREGAGTLATYEQYF. For the CDR3, the DNA is TGCAGTGCTAGAGAGGGGGCCGGGACACTGGCCACCTACGAGCAGTACTTC.

The table lists this clonotype with many counts. This chain connects TRBV27 to TRBJ2-7; 7 nucleotides line up with TRBD2. Unmatched junction bases numbered 13, after V lost 5 bases and J lost 0 bases. CDR1 MNHEY and CDR2 SMNVEV come from the germline V gene (reference sequence). The CDR3 is 17 residues long. The CDR3 DNA sequence: TGTGCCAGCAGTAGCCAGCAGCGGGGTAAGAGCTCCTACGAGCAGTACTTC. Translation: CASSSQQRGKSSYEQYF.

This clonotype was seen ten or more times. This rearrangement joins TRBV28 to TRBJ2-7, with 7 bases identical to TRBD2. In germline, CDR1 is MDHEN, CDR2 SYDVKM. V gave up 4 bases and J gave up 0 bases; unmatched junction bases: 6. The CDR3 totals 15 residues. CDR3: CASSYFAGASYEQYF. CDR3 nucleotide sequence: TGTGCCAGCAGTTACTTTGCGGGAGCCTCCTACGAGCAGTACTTC.

This clonotype was picked up many times. This chain links TRBV7-9 with TRBJ2-1; D is possibly TRBD2 (5 bases). V dropped 3 bases and J dropped 4 bases, with 25 bases sitting between them. This CDR3 is built from 19 residues. The germline V gene has CDR1 SEHNR and CDR2 FQNEAQ (reference sequence). The CDR3 spells CASSLRAALRSIRYNEQFF. The CDR3 DNA sequence: TGTGCCAGCAGCTTGAGGGCGGCACTAAGGAGTATTCGGTACAATGAGCAGTTCTTC. Supplemented by reference TRBV7-9 and TRBJ2-1, the full variable domain reads DTGVSQNPRHKITKRGQNVTFRCDPISEHNRLYWYRQTLGQGPEFLTYFQNEAQLEKSRLLSDRFSAERPKGSFSTLEIQRTEQGDSAMYLCASSLRAALRSIRYNEQFFGPGTRLTVL.

The sample holds many counts of this clonotype. The chain couples TRBV7-6 to TRBJ2-1; 12 bases align to TRBD2. The CDR3 extends over 20 amino acids. CDR1 SGHVS and CDR2 FNYEAQ come from the germline V gene. Trimming cost V 0 bases and J 0 bases; bases outside gene matches: 9. The DNA of the CDR3 is TGTGCCAGCAGCTTAGCGGGGGGACTAGCGGGCCTGAGCTCCTACAATGAGCAGTTCTTC. This codes for CASSLAGGLAGLSSYNEQFF.

This clonotype came up many times. CDR3 region: CASSLGGEGTEAFF. CDR3 bases: TGTGCCAGCAGCTTAGGTGGGGAGGGCACTGAAGCTTTCTTT. This chain links TRBV7-9 with TRBJ1-1; D gene uncertain. The CDR3 covers 14 residues. The V gene lost 1 base and the J gene lost 4 bases, with 10 bases spanning the gap. The germline V gene has CDR1 SEHNR and CDR2 FQNEAQ (reference sequence).

This clonotype was seen at least ten times. V and J are TRBV6-2 or TRBV6-3 and TRBJ2-3, with unresolved D. V shed 5 bases and J shed 4 bases, with 16 bases lying between them. In germline, CDR1 is MNHEY, CDR2 SVGEGT. The CDR3 sequence is 15 residues long. The CDR3, as DNA: TGTGCCAGCAGTGAAGTTAAGAAGGGCGCAGATACGCAGTATTTT. Translation: CASSEVKKGADTQYF.

This clonotype was counted between two and nine times. The CDR3 spells CASRFGTSGRSSYNEQYF. DNA for the CDR3: TGTGCCAGTCGATTTGGGACTAGCGGGCGAAGCTCCTACAATGAGCAGTACTTC. The gene calls are TRBV6-1 and TRBJ2-1; 12 nucleotides align to TRBD2. The DNA end lines up better with TRBJ2-7; the J call may be wrong. The CDR3 spans 18 residues. In germline, CDR1 is MNHNS, CDR2 SASEGT.

DNA for the CDR3: TGTGCCTGGGAAGGACAGGGCTTTGGAAACACCATATATTTT. This translates into CAWEGQGFGNTIYF. The gene calls are TRBV30 and TRBJ1-3, with TRBD1 matching over 8 bases. Losses at the gene ends were 5 bases for V and 3 bases for J; bases not matched to a gene: 6. The germline gives CDR1 GTSNPN, CDR2 SVGIG (reference sequence). This CDR3 spans 14 amino acids. Based on the CDR3 plus reference TRBV30 and TRBJ1-3, the full variable domain is SQTIHQWPATLVQPVGSPLSLECTVEGTSNPNLYWYRQAAGRGLQLLFYSVGIGQISSEVPQNLSASRPQDRQFILSSKKLLLSDSGFYLCAWEGQGFGNTIYFGEGSWLTVV.

This rearrangement joins TRBV12-3 or TRBV12-4 to TRBJ2-5; TRBD2 aligns across 8 bases. The J segment lost 9 bases and the V segment lost 5 bases, leaving 11 bases of the junction unmatched. This CDR3 spans 14 amino acids. The CDR3: CASSPPREGYPQYF. The CDR3 DNA reads TGTGCCAGCAGTCCCCCCCGGGAGGGATACCCCCAGTACTTC.

The chain joins TRBV9 to TRBJ1-1; weak D call: TRBD1 (6 bases). This CDR3 spans 14 amino acids. Between the trimmed V and J ends, which lost 7 bases and 7 bases, there was a span of 20 bases. In germline, CDR1 is SGDLS, CDR2 YYNGEE. CDR3 in amino acids: CASGTSTGSGEAFF. CDR3 in DNA: TGTGCCAGCGGCACATCAACAGGGTCGGGTGAAGCTTTCTTT.

To note about this clonotype: A read error may be the cause here, since a much bigger clone is one base away. The chain employs TRBV10-3 and TRBJ2-1, with 8 bases matching TRBD1. Per the germline V gene, CDR1 is ENHRY and CDR2 is SYGVKD. V was clipped by 6 bases and J by 10 bases; unmatched bases: 5. This CDR3 has 12 amino acids. The DNA for the CDR3 is TGTGCCATCAGGGACAGGGATTACGAGCAGTTCTTC. Protein: CAIRDRDYEQFF.

The V call is TRBV4-2, the J call TRBJ2-5, with D possibly called TRBD1 or TRBD2 (5 bases each). V was shortened by 0 bases and J by 5 bases, with 7 bases between the two germline ends. CDR3 length: 13 residues. The germline gives CDR1 LGHNA, CDR2 YNFKEQ. This CDR3 is CASSQDGTETQYF. The CDR3 DNA sequence: TGTGCCAGCAGCCAAGATGGGACGGAGACCCAGTACTTC.

This clonotype was observed at least ten times. The J gene is TRBJ1-5, the V gene TRBV20-1; D is perhaps TRBD1 (5 bases). The germline V and J ends were trimmed by 3 bases and 0 bases, with 9 bases remaining between them. Germline V gene data show CDR1 as DFQATT and CDR2 as SNEGSKA (reference sequence). The CDR3 is 14 residues long. CDR3 nucleotides: TGCAGTGCTAGCCGACAGAATAGCAATCAGCCCCAGCATTTT. Protein product: CSASRQNSNQPQHF.

This chain links TRBV3-1 with TRBJ2-1, with TRBD2 identical over 9 bases. Germline V lookup: CDR1 LGHDT, CDR2 YNNKEL (reference sequence). The V and J ends lost 1 base and 5 bases, in that order; junction bases with no gene match: 15. The CDR3 is 19 residues long. The DNA for the CDR3 is TGTGCCAGCAGCCAAGTCGGTGCGGGAGGGATAGGCCTCGACAATGAGCAGTTCTTC. Amino acid sequence: CASSQVGAGGIGLDNEQFF.

The chain employs TRBV9 and TRBJ2-1; D unclear. V was shortened by 2 bases and J by 6 bases, with 3 bases between the two germline ends. CDR1 SGDLS and CDR2 YYNGEE come from the germline V gene. This CDR3 region has 11 residues. In DNA, the CDR3 is TGTGCCAGCAGCGTCTCCAATGAGCAGTTCTTC. As protein: CASSVSNEQFF.

In its sample, this clonotype was seen many times. The genes are TRBV3-1 and TRBJ2-7; TRBD2 matches at 10 bases. The V segment lost 5 bases and the J segment 2 bases; nucleotides outside the gene matches: 12. The CDR3 contains 17 residues. CDR1 LGHDT and CDR2 YNNKEL come from the germline V gene (reference sequence). Here the CDR3 reads CASSNSRTSGIPYEQYF. CDR3 DNA sequence: TGTGCCAGCAGCAACTCCCGGACTAGCGGTATCCCCTACGAGCAGTACTTC.